The 24 T cell receptor beta chains given below trace back to one sample, sequenced in a study of molecular identifiers for immune sequencing clone quantification. One entry per CDR3 protein, called by TCRdb with MiXCR from the PCR reads. The sample includes about 640,000 distinct CDR3 sequences, 20% of them seen just once. The source material was naive CD8+ T cells from blood, with Jurkat cell RNA spiked in. Specified subset: FACS-sorted CD8+CD4-CCR7+CD45RA+ naive T cells. Every receptor here comes from a human donor in good health. Some libraries in this study had Jurkat cell RNA spiked in.

This clonotype was seen many times. J is TRBJ1-6 and V is TRBV28; 9 bases match TRBD1. V shed 6 bases and J 10 bases; nucleotides not matched to a gene: 10. The germline V gene encodes CDR1 MDHEN and CDR2 SYDVKM. The CDR3 is 15 amino acids. The CDR3, as DNA: TGTGCCAGCAGGGGGACAGGGTTCTTACGCTCACCCCTCCACTTT. Its protein is CASRGTGFLRSPLHF.

A remark on this clonotype: This may be a read error, as it is one base from a much larger clone. The gene calls are TRBV6-6 and TRBJ1-1; D unresolved. This CDR3 contains 16 residues. The germline CDR1 and CDR2 sequences are MNHNY and SVGAGI (reference sequence). CDR3 residues: CASIMGLQLENTGAFF. Written as DNA, the CDR3 is TGTGCCAGCATCATGGGGTTACAGCTGGAGAACACTGGAGCTTTCTTT.

There are many counts of this clonotype. The rearrangement links TRBV6-6 to TRBJ2-7; 10 nucleotides agree with TRBD1. Trimming cost V 8 bases and J 1 base; bases outside gene matches: 5. CDR1 is MNHNY, CDR2 SVGAGI, per germline (reference sequence). The CDR3 runs 14 residues. DNA of the CDR3: TGTGCCAGCGGGGGGACAGGGGCGTCCTACGAGCAGTACTTC. Amino acid sequence: CASGGTGASYEQYF.

This clonotype appeared a single time. The missing conserved phenylalanine or tryptophan at the end of this CDR3 makes a read error likely. This CDR3 reads CASSATGNWAKNIQYS. CDR3 bases: TGTGCCAGCAGCGCAACAGGGAATTGGGCCAAAAACATTCAGTACTCC. The gene calls are TRBV7-9 and TRBJ2-4; D may be TRBD1 (6 bases). The CDR3 contains 16 residues. Between the trimmed V and J ends, which lost 5 bases and 1 base, there was a span of 15 bases. Germline lookup yields CDR1 SEHNR and CDR2 FQNEAQ (reference sequence).

The chain links TRBV19 to TRBJ2-7, with D tentatively TRBD1 (6 bases). There are 15 residues in the CDR3. Germline values: CDR1 LNHDA, CDR2 SQIVND (reference sequence). The V end was cut by 4 bases, the J end by 2 bases, with 15 bases between. Here the CDR3 DNA reads TGTGCCAGTAGTAGCCCAGAACAGGGCGCCTACGAGCAGTACTTC. This sequence encodes CASSSPEQGAYEQYF.

This clonotype was counted between two and nine times. The V and J genes are TRBV20-1 and TRBJ2-1; 8 nucleotides match TRBD2. The CDR3 consists of 13 residues. With V trimmed by 7 bases and J by 3 bases, 5 bases remained unmatched. Germline assignment: CDR1 DFQATT and CDR2 SNEGSKA (reference sequence). CDR3: CSGIAGNYNEQFF. The CDR3 nucleotides read TGCAGTGGGATAGCGGGGAACTACAATGAGCAGTTCTTC.

This clonotype came up a few times. The chain carries TRBV4-1 and TRBJ1-2; 11 bases map to TRBD1. Trimming took 2 bases from V and 6 from J; bases not matched to a gene: 8. CDR1 MGHRA and CDR2 YSYEKL come from the germline V gene. This CDR3 region has 16 residues. Here the CDR3 DNA reads TGCGCCAGCAGCCAACAAGTGGGACAGGGGGTAAATGGCTACACCTTC. Translation: CASSQQVGQGVNGYTF.

This clonotype was recorded many times. CDR3 in amino acids: CSAAGLADTDTQYF. CDR3 nucleotide sequence: TGCAGTGCCGCCGGACTAGCGGACACAGATACGCAGTATTTT. This chain joins TRBV20-1 and TRBJ2-3; 10 bases align to TRBD2. The CDR3 has 14 amino acids. The V gene's germline CDR1 is DFQATT and CDR2 SNEGSKA (reference sequence). Germline trimming cut 6 bases from V and 2 bases from J; bases unmatched to any gene: 5.

The chain is built from TRBV7-6 and TRBJ2-2; either TRBD1 or TRBD2 may fit D (5 bases each). The CDR3 is 16 residues long. Germline CDR1 is SGHVS and CDR2 is FNYEAQ. V lost 5 bases to trimming and J lost 5 bases, with 18 bases between them. The chain's CDR3 is CASSPGADEGTGELFF. Here the CDR3 DNA reads TGTGCCAGCAGCCCCGGGGCAGACGAAGGAACCGGGGAGCTGTTTTTT. Supplemented by reference TRBV7-6 and TRBJ2-2, the full variable domain reads GAGVSQSPRYKVTKRGQDVALRCDPISGHVSLYWYRQALGQGPEFLTYFNYEAQQDKSGLPNDRFSAERPEGSISTLTIQRTEQRDSAMYRCASSPGADEGTGELFFGEGSRLTVL.

This clonotype showed up many times. The rearrangement uses TRBV7-9 and TRBJ1-4; perhaps TRBD1 as D (5 bases). The CDR3 totals 17 residues. Germline assignment: CDR1 SEHNR and CDR2 FQNEAQ (reference sequence). V was shortened by 4 bases and J by 0 bases, with 15 bases between the two germline ends. In DNA, the CDR3 is TGTGCCAGCAGCTCTCATATGGGACGATCAACTAATGAAAAACTGTTTTTT. The encoded protein is CASSSHMGRSTNEKLFF.

In this sample, this clonotype turned up many times. The rearrangement uses TRBV6-2 or TRBV6-3 and TRBJ1-5; no clear D gene. The length of the CDR3 is 14 residues. V dropped 0 bases and J dropped 4 bases, with 7 bases sitting between them. CDR1 and CDR2 (germline): MNHEY, SVGEGT. The CDR3, as DNA: TGTGCCAGCAGTTACTCGCCAGTTAATCAGCCCCAGCATTTT. The encoded protein is CASSYSPVNQPQHF.

As for this clonotype: A much larger clone lies a single base off, so this may be a read error. The V and J genes are TRBV12-3 or TRBV12-4 and TRBJ2-7; D is ambiguous. The CDR3 sequence is 15 residues long. In DNA, the CDR3 is TGTGCCAGCAGTTTAGGTTCAGCATACTCCTACGGGCAGTACTTC. Translating gives CASSLGSAYSYGQYF.

This clonotype was seen many times. The V and J genes are TRBV5-1 and TRBJ2-1, with D perhaps TRBD2 (5 bases). The V end was cut by 7 bases, the J end by 5 bases, with 13 bases between. CDR1 is SGHRS and CDR2 is YFSETQ in the germline V gene. There are 13 residues in the CDR3. As DNA, the CDR3 is TGCGCCAGCCACCAGGTAGCGAACAATGAGCAGTTCTTC. Residues: CASHQVANNEQFF.

This clonotype turned up a few times. V gene TRBV20-1 combines with J gene TRBJ2-7; maybe TRBD2 (6 bases). Trimming cost V 5 bases and J 1 base, with 12 bases left between them. Germline CDR1 reads DFQATT; CDR2 reads SNEGSKA (reference sequence). The length of the CDR3 is 13 residues. The CDR3: CSASGTESYEQYF. Written as DNA, the CDR3 is TGCAGTGCTTCCGGGACTGAATCCTACGAGCAGTACTTC.

This clonotype was detected ten times or more. This chain links TRBV20-1 with TRBJ2-2; the D is unclear. CDR3 size: 13 residues. Germline CDR1 and CDR2: DFQATT and SNEGSKA (reference sequence). Trimming cost V 3 bases and J 7 bases, with 12 bases left between them. The CDR3 loop is CSARRSHGGELFF. CDR3 in DNA: TGCAGTGCTAGGCGGTCCCACGGCGGGGAGCTGTTTTTT.

Comments on this clonotype: Germline is not matched at one junction end, which may reflect a read error. CDR3: CASSYGSALYEQCF. The DNA for the CDR3 is TGTGCCAGCAGTTACGGTTCGGCCCTCTACGAGCAGTGCTTC. V and J are TRBV6-2 or TRBV6-3 and TRBJ2-7; D gene uncertain. This CDR3 has 14 residues. Germline V gene lookup returns CDR1 MNHEY and CDR2 SVGEGT.

This clonotype was found many times. V usage is TRBV19 and J usage is TRBJ1-5, with TRBD1 matching 8 bases. The V gene's germline CDR1 is LNHDA and CDR2 SQIVND (reference sequence). V shed 3 bases and J 2 bases; nucleotides not matched to a gene: 6. This CDR3 region has 16 residues. CDR3 DNA sequence: TGTGCCAGTAGTATGGGGGCGACAGGGGGCAATCAGCCCCAGCATTTT. This codes for CASSMGATGGNQPQHF.

This clonotype has at least ten counts. The chain is built from TRBV30 and TRBJ1-1; D unresolved. This CDR3 spans 11 amino acids. Germline CDR1 is GTSNPN and CDR2 is SVGIG (reference sequence). V dropped 2 bases and J dropped 5 bases, with 6 bases sitting between them. CDR3 in DNA: TGTGCCTGGAGTACTAGGACTGAAGCTTTCTTT. Amino acids: CAWSTRTEAFF.

The table lists this clonotype with many counts. The chain combines TRBV7-9 with TRBJ2-3; 8 bases fit TRBD1. V lost 4 bases to trimming and J lost 0 bases; unmatched junction nucleotides: 3. The germline CDR1 and CDR2 sequences are SEHNR and FQNEAQ (reference sequence). The CDR3 is 15 residues long. The CDR3 nucleotides are TGTGCCAGCAGCTCTCGACAGGGGAGCACAGATACGCAGTATTTT. Translation gives CASSSRQGSTDTQYF.

This clonotype was recorded at least ten times. This CDR3 is CASRPWSRGPYEQYF. CDR3 in DNA: TGTGCCAGTAGACCTTGGTCCAGGGGGCCCTACGAGCAGTACTTC. This sequence joins TRBV19 and TRBJ2-7; 8 bases map to TRBD1. After removal of 6 bases from V and 2 bases from J, the junction contained 9 bases not matched to a gene. Per the germline V gene, CDR1 is LNHDA and CDR2 is SQIVND (reference sequence). CDR3 size: 15 residues.

This clonotype came up many times. This sequence joins TRBV14 and TRBJ2-2, with D perhaps matching TRBD1 (6 bases). The length of the CDR3 is 16 residues. Trimming shortened V by 3 bases and J by 3 bases, and 14 bases separated the two germline ends. CDR1 is SGHDN, CDR2 FVKESK, per germline. CDR3: CASSHHYNRDTGELFF. CDR3 nucleotides: TGTGCCAGCAGCCACCACTATAACAGGGACACCGGGGAGCTGTTTTTT.

There are many counts of this clonotype. V gene TRBV4-1 combines with J gene TRBJ1-1, with D hard to call. CDR1 and CDR2 from the germline V gene are MGHRA and YSYEKL. The ends were cut back, 1 base at V and 2 bases at J, with 11 bases in the middle. The CDR3 runs to 15 residues. Here the CDR3 DNA reads TGCGCCAGCAGCCAAGCGCCGGGGTCTAACACTGAAGCTTTCTTT. It encodes CASSQAPGSNTEAFF.

This clonotype was observed at least ten times. The chain joins TRBV28 to TRBJ1-5; the D gene is possibly TRBD1 (5 bases). Germline CDR1 MDHEN, CDR2 SYDVKM. V lost 9 bases and J lost 2, with 26 bases in between. This CDR3 region has 18 residues. CDR3 sequence: CASVGRDLSSLGNQPQHF. The CDR3 DNA is TGTGCCAGTGTGGGGCGGGACTTAAGTAGTTTGGGCAATCAGCCCCAGCATTTT.

This clonotype was observed a handful of times. The rearrangement links TRBV30 to TRBJ1-1; possibly TRBD1 for D (6 bases). The CDR3 spans 14 residues. V shed 0 bases and J shed 4 bases, with 12 bases lying between them. The germline V gene has CDR1 GTSNPN and CDR2 SVGIG (reference sequence). The DNA of the CDR3 is TGTGCCTGGAGTGTTCCAGGGGAGGGCACTGAAGCTTTCTTT. Its translation: CAWSVPGEGTEAFF.